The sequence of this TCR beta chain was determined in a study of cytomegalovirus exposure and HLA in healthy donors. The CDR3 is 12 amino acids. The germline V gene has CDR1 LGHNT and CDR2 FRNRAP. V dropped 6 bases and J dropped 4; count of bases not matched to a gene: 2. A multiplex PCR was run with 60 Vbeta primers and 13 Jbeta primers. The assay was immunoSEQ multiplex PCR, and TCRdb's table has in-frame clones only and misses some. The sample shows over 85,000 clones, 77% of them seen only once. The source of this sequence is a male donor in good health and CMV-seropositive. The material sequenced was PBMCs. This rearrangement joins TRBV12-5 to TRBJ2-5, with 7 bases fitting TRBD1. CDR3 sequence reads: CASGTGLETQYF. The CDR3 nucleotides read TGTGCTAGTGGGACAGGGCTAGAGACCCAGTACTTC.